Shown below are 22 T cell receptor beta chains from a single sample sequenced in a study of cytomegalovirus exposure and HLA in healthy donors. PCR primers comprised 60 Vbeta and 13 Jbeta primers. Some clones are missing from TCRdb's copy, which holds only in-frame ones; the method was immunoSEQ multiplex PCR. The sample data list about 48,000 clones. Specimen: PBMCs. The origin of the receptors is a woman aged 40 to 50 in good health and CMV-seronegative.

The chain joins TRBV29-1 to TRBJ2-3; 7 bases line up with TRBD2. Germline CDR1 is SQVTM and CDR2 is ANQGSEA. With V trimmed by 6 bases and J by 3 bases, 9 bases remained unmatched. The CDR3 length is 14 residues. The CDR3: CSVAGLGFTDTQYF. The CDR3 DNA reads TGCAGCGTGGCCGGACTAGGATTTACAGATACGCAGTATTTT.

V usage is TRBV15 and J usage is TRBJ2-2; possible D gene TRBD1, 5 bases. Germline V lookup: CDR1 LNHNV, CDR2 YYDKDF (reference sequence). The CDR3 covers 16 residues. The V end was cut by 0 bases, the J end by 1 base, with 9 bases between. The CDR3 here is CATSRDRQQNTGELFF. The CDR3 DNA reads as TGTGCCACCAGCAGAGATCGACAGCAGAACACCGGGGAGCTGTTTTTT.

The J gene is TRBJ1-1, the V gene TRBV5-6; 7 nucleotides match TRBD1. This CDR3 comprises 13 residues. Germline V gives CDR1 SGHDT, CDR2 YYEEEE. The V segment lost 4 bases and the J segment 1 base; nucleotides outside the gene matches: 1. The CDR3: CASSRTGNTEAFF. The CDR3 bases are TGTGCCAGCAGCAGGACAGGGAACACTGAAGCTTTCTTT.

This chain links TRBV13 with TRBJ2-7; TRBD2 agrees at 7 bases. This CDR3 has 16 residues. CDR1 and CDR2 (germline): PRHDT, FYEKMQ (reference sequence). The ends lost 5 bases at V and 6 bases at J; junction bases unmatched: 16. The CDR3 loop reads CASSPEGNSGGSEQYF. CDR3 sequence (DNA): TGTGCCAGCAGCCCTGAGGGGAATTCGGGGGGTAGCGAGCAGTACTTC. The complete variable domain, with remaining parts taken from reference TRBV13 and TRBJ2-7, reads AAGVIQSPRHLIKEKRETATLKCYPIPRHDTVYWYQQGPGQDPQFLISFYEKMQSDKGSIPDRFSAQQFSDYHSELNMSSLELGDSALYFCASSPEGNSGGSEQYFGPGTRLTVT.

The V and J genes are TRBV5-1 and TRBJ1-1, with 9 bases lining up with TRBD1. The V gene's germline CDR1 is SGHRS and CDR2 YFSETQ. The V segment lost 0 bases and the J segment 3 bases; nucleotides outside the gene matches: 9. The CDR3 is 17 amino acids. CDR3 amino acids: CASSLAGLGQGHTEAFF. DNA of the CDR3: TGCGCCAGCAGCTTGGCGGGCCTCGGACAGGGGCACACTGAAGCTTTCTTT.

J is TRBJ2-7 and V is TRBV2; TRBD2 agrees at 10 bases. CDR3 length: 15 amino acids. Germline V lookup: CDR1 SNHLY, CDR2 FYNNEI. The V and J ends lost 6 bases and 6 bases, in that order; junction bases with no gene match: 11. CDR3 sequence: CASRPTSGENREQYF. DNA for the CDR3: TGTGCCAGCAGACCCACTAGCGGGGAAAATCGCGAGCAGTACTTC.

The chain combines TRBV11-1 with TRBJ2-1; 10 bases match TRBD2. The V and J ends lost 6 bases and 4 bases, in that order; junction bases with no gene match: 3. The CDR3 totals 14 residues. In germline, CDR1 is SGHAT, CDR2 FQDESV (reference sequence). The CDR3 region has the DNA TGTGCCAGCAGTTCGGGACTAGCGTACAATGAGCAGTTCTTC. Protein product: CASSSGLAYNEQFF.

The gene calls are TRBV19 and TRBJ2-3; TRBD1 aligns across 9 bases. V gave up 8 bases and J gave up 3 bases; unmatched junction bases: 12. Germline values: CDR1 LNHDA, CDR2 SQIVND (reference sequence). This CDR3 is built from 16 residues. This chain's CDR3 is CASATTGGVGTDTQYF. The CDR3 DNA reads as TGTGCCAGTGCAACGACAGGGGGTGTGGGAACAGATACGCAGTATTTT. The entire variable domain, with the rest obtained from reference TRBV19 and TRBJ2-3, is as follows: DGGITQSPKYLFRKEGQNVTLSCEQNLNHDAMYWYRQDPGQGLRLIYYSQIVNDFQKGDIAEGYSVSREKKESFPLTVTSAQKNPTAFYLCASATTGGVGTDTQYFGPGTRLTVL.

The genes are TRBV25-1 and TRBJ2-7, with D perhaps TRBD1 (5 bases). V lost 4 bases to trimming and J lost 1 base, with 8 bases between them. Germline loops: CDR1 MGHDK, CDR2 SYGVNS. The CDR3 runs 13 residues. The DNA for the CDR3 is TGTGCCAGCAGTGGACAGTGGTCCTACGAGCAGTACTTC. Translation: CASSGQWSYEQYF.

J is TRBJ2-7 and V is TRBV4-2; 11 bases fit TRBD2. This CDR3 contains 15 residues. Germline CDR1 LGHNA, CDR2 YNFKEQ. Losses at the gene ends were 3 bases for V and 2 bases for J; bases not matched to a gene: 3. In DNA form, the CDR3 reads TGTGCCAGCAGCCAGGGGACTAGCGGAACCTACGAGCAGTACTTC. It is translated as CASSQGTSGTYEQYF.

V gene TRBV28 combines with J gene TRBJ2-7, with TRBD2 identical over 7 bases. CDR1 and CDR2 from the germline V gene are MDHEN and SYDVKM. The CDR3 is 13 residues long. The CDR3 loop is CVCSSGRTYEQYF. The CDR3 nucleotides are TGTGTGTGTTCCTCCGGGAGGACCTACGAGCAGTACTTC.

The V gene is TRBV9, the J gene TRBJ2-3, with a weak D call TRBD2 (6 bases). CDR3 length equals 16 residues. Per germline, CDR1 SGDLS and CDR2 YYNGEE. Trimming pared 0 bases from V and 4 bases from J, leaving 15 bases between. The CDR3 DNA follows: TGTGCCAGCAGCGTAGCGGCCGCGGGAAGCGCAGATACGCAGTATTTT. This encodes CASSVAAAGSADTQYF.

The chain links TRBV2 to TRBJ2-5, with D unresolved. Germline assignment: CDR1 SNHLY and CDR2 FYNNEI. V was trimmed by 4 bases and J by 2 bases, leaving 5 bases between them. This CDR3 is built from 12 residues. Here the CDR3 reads CASSVQQETQYF. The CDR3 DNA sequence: TGTGCCAGCAGTGTACAGCAAGAGACCCAGTACTTC.

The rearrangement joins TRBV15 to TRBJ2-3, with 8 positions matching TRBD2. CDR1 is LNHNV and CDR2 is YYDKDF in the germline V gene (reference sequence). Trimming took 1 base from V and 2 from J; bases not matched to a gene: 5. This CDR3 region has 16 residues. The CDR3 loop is CATSRVAGTNTDTQYF. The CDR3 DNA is TGTGCCACCAGCAGAGTAGCGGGGACCAACACAGATACGCAGTATTTT.

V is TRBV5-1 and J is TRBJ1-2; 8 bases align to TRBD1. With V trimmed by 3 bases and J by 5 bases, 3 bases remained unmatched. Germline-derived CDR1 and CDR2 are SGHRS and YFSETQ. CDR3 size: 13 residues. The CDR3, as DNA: TGCGCCAGCAGCTCGACAGGGGTGTATGGCTACACCTTC. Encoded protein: CASSSTGVYGYTF.

CDR3 region: CASSPMDRSGGYTF. CDR3 sequence (DNA): TGTGCCAGCTCACCGATGGACAGGTCTGGAGGCTACACCTTC. This chain uses TRBV18 with TRBJ1-2, with 7 bases identical to TRBD1. There are 14 residues in the CDR3. After removal of 3 bases from V and 8 bases from J, the junction contained 9 bases not matched to a gene. Germline CDR1 is KGHSH and CDR2 is LQKENI.

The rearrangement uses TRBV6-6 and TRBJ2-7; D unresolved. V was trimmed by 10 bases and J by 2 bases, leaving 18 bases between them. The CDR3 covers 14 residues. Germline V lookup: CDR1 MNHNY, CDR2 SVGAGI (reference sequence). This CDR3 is CATLPTTSAYEQYF. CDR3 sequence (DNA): TGTGCCACCCTCCCGACGACGAGCGCCTACGAGCAGTACTTC.

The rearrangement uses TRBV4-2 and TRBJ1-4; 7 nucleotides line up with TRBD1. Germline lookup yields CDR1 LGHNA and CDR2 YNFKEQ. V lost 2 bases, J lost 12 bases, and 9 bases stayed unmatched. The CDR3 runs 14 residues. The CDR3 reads CASSQRAGGKELFF. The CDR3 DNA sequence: TGTGCCAGCAGCCAAAGGGCAGGGGGAAAGGAACTGTTTTTT.

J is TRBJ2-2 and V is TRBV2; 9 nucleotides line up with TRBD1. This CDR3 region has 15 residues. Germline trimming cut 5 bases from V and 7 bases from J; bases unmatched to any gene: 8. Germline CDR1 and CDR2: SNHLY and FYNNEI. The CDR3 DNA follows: TGTGCCAGCAGTCGGGACAGGGATTCCGGCGGGGAGCTGTTTTTT. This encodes CASSRDRDSGGELFF.

The CDR3: CASSVTDSYEQYF. Written as DNA, the CDR3 is TGTGCCAGCTCAGTGACAGATTCCTACGAGCAGTACTTC. The chain recombines TRBV18 with TRBJ2-7, with TRBD1 as a possible D gene (5 bases). Germline-derived CDR1 and CDR2 are KGHSH and LQKENI. CDR3 size: 13 residues. V was cut by 5 bases and J by 1 base, with 9 bases left in between.

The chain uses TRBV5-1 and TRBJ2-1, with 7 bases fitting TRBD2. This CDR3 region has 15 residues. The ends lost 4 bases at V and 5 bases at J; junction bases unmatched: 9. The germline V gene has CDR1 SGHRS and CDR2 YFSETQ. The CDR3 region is CASSLPGGGDNEQFF. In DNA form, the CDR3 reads TGCGCCAGCAGCCTGCCTGGCGGGGGAGACAATGAGCAGTTCTTC.

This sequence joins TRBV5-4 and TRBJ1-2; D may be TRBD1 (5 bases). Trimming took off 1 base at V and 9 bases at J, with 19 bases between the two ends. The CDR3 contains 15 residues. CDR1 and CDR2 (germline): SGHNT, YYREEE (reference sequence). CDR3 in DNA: TGTGCCAGCAGCTTGTGGGGCAGGAGCGACAAGAGCTACACCTTC. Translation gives CASSLWGRSDKSYTF.